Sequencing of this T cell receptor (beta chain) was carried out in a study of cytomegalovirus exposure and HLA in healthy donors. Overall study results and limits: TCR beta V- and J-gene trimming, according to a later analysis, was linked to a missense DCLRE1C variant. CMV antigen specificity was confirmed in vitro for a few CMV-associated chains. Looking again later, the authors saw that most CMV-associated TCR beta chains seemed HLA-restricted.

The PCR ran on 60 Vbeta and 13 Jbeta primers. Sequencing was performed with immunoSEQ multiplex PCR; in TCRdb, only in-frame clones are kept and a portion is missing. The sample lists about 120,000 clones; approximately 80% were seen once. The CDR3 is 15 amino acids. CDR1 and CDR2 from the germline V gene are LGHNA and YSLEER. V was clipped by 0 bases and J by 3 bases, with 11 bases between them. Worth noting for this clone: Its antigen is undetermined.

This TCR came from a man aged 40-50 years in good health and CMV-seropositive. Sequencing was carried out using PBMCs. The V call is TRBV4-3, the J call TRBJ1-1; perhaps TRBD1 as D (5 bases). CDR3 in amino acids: CASSQEPQGDTEAFF. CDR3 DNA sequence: TGCGCCAGCAGCCAAGAGCCACAAGGGGACACTGAAGCTTTCTTT.